The rows below give T cell receptor beta chains drawn from one sample of a study of spatial heterogeneity in lung cancer. TCRdb ran MiXCR on the 5' RACE reads and lists one entry per CDR3 protein. The table shows approximately 93,000 distinct CDR3 sequences, with just under 20% occurring only once. The material sequenced was PBMCs, taken at follow-up. The receptors originated from a male donor with early-stage non-small cell lung cancer. CDR3s include the opening cysteine and the closing phenylalanine or tryptophan. The D gene is left open where the match is weak. The size of a clone is reported for some rows only, either as once, few or many, or as a class for expanded clones.

>13|TRBJ1-2|TRBV20-1|few|.
CSARRENPYGYTF
TGCAGTGCTAGGCGAGAGAATCCTTATGGCTACACCTTC
>14|TRBJ1-1|TRBV12-3/TRBV12-4|.|.
CASIYGGAGTEAFF
TGTGCCAGCATTTACGGGGGCGCGGGGACTGAAGCTTTCTTT
>14|TRBJ1-6|TRBV12-5|.|TRBD1
CASGLTSGGSPLHF
TGTGCTAGTGGTTTGACCTCAGGGGGTTCACCCCTCCACTTT
>16|TRBJ1-2|TRBV5-1|.|.
CASSLGEGSANYGYTF
TGCGCCAGCAGCTTGGGCGAGGGCTCAGCTAACTATGGCTACACCTTC
>16|TRBJ2-3|TRBV27|few|.
CASSFIRSKVTDTQYF
TGTGCCAGCAGTTTCATAAGGTCTAAGGTTACAGATACGCAGTATTTT
>13|TRBJ1-3|TRBV20-1|once|.
CSARGGSGNTIYF
TGCAGTGCTAGGGGGGGCTCTGGAAACACCATATATTTT
>13|TRBJ1-5|TRBV25-1|.|.
CASSEGGFGPQHF
TGTGCCAGCAGTGAGGGAGGGTTTGGACCCCAGCATTTT
>15|TRBJ2-4|TRBV28|.|TRBD2
CASSLLRTRGNIQYF
TGTGCCAGCAGTTTATTAAGGACGCGGGGGAACATTCAGTACTTC
>16|TRBJ1-6|TRBV7-2|few|.
CASSLSRPGGNSPLHF
TGTGCCAGCAGCTTGTCCCGCCCAGGAGGTAATTCACCCCTCCACTTT
>13|TRBJ2-1|TRBV6-5|few|TRBD2
CASEGLAGEEQFF
TGTGCCAGCGAGGGACTAGCGGGAGAAGAGCAGTTCTTC
>15|TRBJ2-7|TRBV13|.|.
CASSPGPGEMGEQYF
TGTGCCAGCAGCCCAGGGCCGGGGGAAATGGGCGAGCAGTACTTC
>15|TRBJ1-1|TRBV6-1|many|TRBD1
CASSGNRGPNTEAFF
TGTGCCAGCAGTGGGAACAGGGGGCCTAACACTGAAGCTTTCTTT
>15|TRBJ2-2|TRBV27|few|.
CASSFSWSNTGELFF
TGTGCCAGCAGTTTTAGTTGGAGTAACACCGGGGAGCTGTTTTTT
>15|TRBJ2-3|TRBV20-1|.|.
CSARDPSVGTDTQYF
TGCAGTGCTAGGGACCCCAGCGTAGGCACAGATACGCAGTATTTT
>14|TRBJ2-3|TRBV9|.|.
CASSVDLEADTQYF
TGTGCCAGCAGCGTAGACCTGGAGGCAGATACGCAGTATTTT
>13|TRBJ2-2|TRBV7-2|many|.
CASRRQNTGELFF
TGTGCCAGCAGGAGACAGAACACCGGGGAGCTGTTTTTT